The clone carrying this TCR beta chain rates as medium-sized (0.01 to 0.1%). This record belongs to a study of blood T cell repertoires in COVID-19. CDR1 SNHLY and CDR2 FYNNEI come from the germline V gene. CDR3 length equals 13 residues. Trimming removed 7 bases at V and 5 bases at J, with 14 bases between. Assay: immunoSEQ multiplex PCR; the TCRdb copy retains only in-frame clones and omits some. Among about 150,000 clones listed, 84% were seen once. This receptor was taken from a man between 65 and 85 years old with acute or convalescent COVID-19. The specimen was peripheral blood. This chain joins TRBV2 and TRBJ2-5; D call uncertain. The DNA of the CDR3 is TGTGCCAGCAATCCCCCGTTGAGTGAGACCCAGTACTTC. This encodes CASNPPLSETQYF.